This entry concerns a single T cell receptor beta chain. This clone showed up many times. Its cognate antigen has yet to be identified. No much larger clone exists at a distance of one base, and base qualities are not known. The sample is drawn from a study of metastatic and nonmetastatic thyroid tumors (dated by TCRdb to 2018 to 2020). Background for the entire study: The researchers compared repertoires between peripheral blood samples and tumor or nodule tissue samples from patients with malignant or benign thyroid disease. Overall study outcomes, separate from this receptor: In both blood and tumor samples, TCR beta diversity was reported to be significantly higher in malignant tumors than in benign nodules.

Library preparation employed PCR. Sequenced on an Illumina HiSeq 4000. The TCR beta-chain CDR3 region of each patient was profiled by high-throughput sequencing. As for how the authors treated the data: CDR3 differences across clinicopathological groups were used to build a classifier for discriminating distant-metastatic papillary thyroid cancer patients. Repertoire diversity was assessed with the Shannon index, and tumor-blood repertoire similarity with the Morisita-Horn index. Using fastp trimming at Q25 and MiXCR clonotype assembly, TCRdb reanalyzed the public sequencing data and kept in-frame beta chains. These V and J calls rely on TCRdb rather than the paper's analysis. The sample data list about 27,000 clones, and approximately 22% of these were observed just once. Around 28% of the sample is taken by the ten largest. Ends trimmed: V by 0 bases, J by 5 bases; bases unmatched to a gene: 10. The CDR3 holds 17 amino acids from the cysteine to the phenylalanine. Only the CDR3 region is kept as DNA, spanning 51 bases read in frame from base 1. CDR1 SGHVS and CDR2 FNYEAQ were looked up in the germline V gene.

No treatment had been received by any patient before thyroid surgery. Using T-cell receptor beta sequencing, the researchers looked back retrospectively at clinical samples from patients, gathered between about 2011 and 2019. The TCR was taken from a male donor with papillary thyroid cancer or a benign thyroid nodule (not recorded which). Some clones in this sample may be carry-over from other donors' samples. Recombination joined TRBV7-6 with TRBJ2-5, with 9 middle bases fitting TRBD2. The sample was blood. The nucleotide sequence is TGTGCCAGCAGCTTAGCGATTACGGCTAGCGGGAAGGAGACCCAGTACTTC. Translated, this gives CASSLAITASGKETQYF. The reference TRBV7-6 and TRBJ2-5 proteins fill in what lies around the CDR3, so the full variable domain reads GAGVSQSPRYKVTKRGQDVALRCDPISGHVSLYWYRQALGQGPEFLTYFNYEAQQDKSGLPNDRFSAERPEGSISTLTIQRTEQRDSAMYRCASSLAITASGKETQYFGPGTRLLVL.